The 30 T cell receptor beta chains listed next were all sequenced from one sample in a study of cytomegalovirus exposure and HLA in healthy donors. PCR involved 60 Vbeta and 13 Jbeta primers. Assay: immunoSEQ multiplex PCR; the TCRdb copy retains only in-frame clones and omits some. In the table there are some 200,000 clones, 70% to 80% of which are singletons. Input material: PBMCs. Receptors originate from a girl aged 10 to 17 in good health and CMV-seropositive.

The chain joins TRBV7-8 to TRBJ1-2; D gene ambiguous. Germline V gene lookup returns CDR1 SGHVS and CDR2 FQNEAQ. Deletions cut 5 bases from V and 6 bases from J, with 13 bases between. The CDR3 covers 13 residues. The CDR3 coding sequence is TGTGCCAGCAGCGATACCGCACGCGATGGCTACACCTTC. Protein sequence: CASSDTARDGYTF. Combining the CDR3 with reference TRBV7-8 and TRBJ1-2 gives the whole variable domain GAGVSQSPRYKVAKRGQDVALRCDPISGHVSLFWYQQALGQGPEFLTYFQNEAQLDKSGLPSDRFFAERPEGSVSTLKIQRTQQEDSAVYLCASSDTARDGYTFGSGTRLTVV.

V is TRBV13 and J is TRBJ2-3; 12 bases are a match to TRBD2. V gave up 6 bases and J gave up 9 bases; unmatched junction bases: 13. The germline V gene has CDR1 PRHDT and CDR2 FYEKMQ (reference sequence). This CDR3 contains 16 residues. CDR3 sequence reads: CASRSSGGVTSGTQYF. The CDR3 coding sequence is TGTGCCAGCAGGTCTAGCGGGGGGGTGACGAGCGGGACGCAGTATTTT.

The gene calls are TRBV5-4 and TRBJ1-1, with 9 bases lining up with TRBD1. The CDR3 covers 14 residues. V lost 4 bases and J lost 6; bases outside the gene matches: 7. CDR1 and CDR2 (germline): SGHNT, YYREEE (reference sequence). CDR3 bases: TGTGCCAGCAGCCTAGGACAGGGGATTCCTGAAGCTTTCTTT. As protein: CASSLGQGIPEAFF.

The rearrangement links TRBV19 to TRBJ1-3, with 9 bases aligning to TRBD1. V was pared by 6 bases and J by 0 bases, with 6 bases of the junction left unmatched. CDR1 is LNHDA and CDR2 is SQIVND in the germline V gene (reference sequence). CDR3 length: 16 residues. The CDR3 region is CASRPTGGDSGNTIYF. The DNA of the CDR3 is TGTGCCAGTAGGCCGACAGGGGGGGACTCTGGAAACACCATATATTTT.

This clone was observed once. This chain uses TRBV18 with TRBJ1-5; 7 bases line up with TRBD1. In germline, CDR1 is KGHSH, CDR2 LQKENI. CDR3 size: 16 residues. The V and J ends lost 0 bases and 7 bases, in that order; junction bases with no gene match: 9. DNA of the CDR3: TGTGCCAGCTCACCACCGCAACAGGGGCGAGGGCAGCCCCAGCATTTT. Protein sequence: CASSPPQQGRGQPQHF.

The chain carries TRBV4-3 and TRBJ1-2, with D perhaps TRBD1 (6 bases). V lost 0 bases and J lost 3, with 14 bases in between. This CDR3 spans 16 amino acids. Germline V gives CDR1 LGHNA, CDR2 YSLEER. The CDR3 bases are TGCGCCAGCAGCCAAGAGGCAGGGGATCTGTACTATGGCTACACCTTC. This encodes CASSQEAGDLYYGYTF.

The chain combines TRBV5-6 with TRBJ2-7; 8 nucleotides line up with TRBD1. Germline V lookup: CDR1 SGHDT, CDR2 YYEEEE. Germline trimming cut 5 bases from V and 3 bases from J; bases unmatched to any gene: 7. The CDR3 totals 14 residues. The chain's CDR3 is CASRIQGANYEQYF. CDR3 bases: TGTGCCAGCAGGATCCAGGGGGCGAACTACGAGCAGTACTTC.

The chain links TRBV18 to TRBJ2-7; 7 bases line up with TRBD1. This CDR3 region has 17 residues. The germline CDR1 and CDR2 sequences are KGHSH and LQKENI. Trimming at V came to 1 base and at J to 2 bases, leaving 11 bases not matched to a gene. CDR3 sequence: CASSPLGTRQGAYEQYF. The CDR3 bases are TGTGCCAGCTCACCACTGGGGACGCGGCAGGGGGCCTACGAGCAGTACTTC.

V gene TRBV1 combines with J gene TRBJ2-7; the D segment call TRBD1 is taken from the table without a DNA check. TRBV1 is labeled a pseudogene. The CDR3 runs to 13 residues. DNA of the CDR3: TGCACCAGCAGCCAAGATAACGGGGACAGCCCATCCTTC. Translation: CTSSQDNGDSPSF.

The CDR3 DNA reads TGTGCCATCAACCCGACAGGGGAAAATTCACCCCTCCACTTT. It encodes CAINPTGENSPLHF. The rearrangement links TRBV10-3 to TRBJ1-6; 8 bases align to TRBD1. V shed 7 bases, J shed 7 bases, and the junction held 6 bases outside the gene matches. The CDR3 has 14 amino acids. Germline V gene sequence: CDR1 ENHRY, CDR2 SYGVKD.

This clone was detected only a few times. This chain connects TRBV14 to TRBJ1-4; D not certain. In germline, CDR1 is SGHDN, CDR2 FVKESK. V was shortened by 0 bases and J by 0 bases, with 26 bases between the two germline ends. The CDR3 runs 22 residues. CDR3 nucleotides: TGTGCCAGCAGCCAAGAATATTTACCCCGTAGCCGTCCGGACTCAACTAATGAAAAACTGTTTTTT. Amino acids: CASSQEYLPRSRPDSTNEKLFF.

The genes are TRBV19 and TRBJ1-1; D may be TRBD1 (6 bases). V was shortened by 10 bases and J by 1 base, with 13 bases between the two germline ends. The CDR3 contains 13 residues. CDR1 and CDR2 (germline): LNHDA, SQIVND (reference sequence). The chain's CDR3 is CATRQGTNTEAFF. CDR3 in DNA: TGTGCCACCCGTCAGGGGACGAACACTGAAGCTTTCTTT.

This sequence joins TRBV28 and TRBJ1-5, with D perhaps matching TRBD1 (5 bases). The CDR3 covers 15 residues. CDR1 is MDHEN, CDR2 SYDVKM, per germline. V was shortened by 5 bases and J by 6 bases, with 17 bases between the two germline ends. CDR3 sequence reads: CASSGLDTGVQPQHF. CDR3 coding DNA: TGTGCCAGCAGTGGCTTGGACACGGGGGTTCAGCCCCAGCATTTT.

There are a few counts of this clone. V gene TRBV9 combines with J gene TRBJ2-1, with 8 bases fitting TRBD1. The CDR3 contains 16 residues. The germline gives CDR1 SGDLS, CDR2 YYNGEE. V dropped 0 bases and J dropped 3; count of bases not matched to a gene: 5. This CDR3 is CASSVAPGGFYNEQFF. The CDR3 DNA reads TGTGCCAGCAGCGTAGCCCCAGGGGGCTTCTACAATGAGCAGTTCTTC.

J is TRBJ1-1 and V is TRBV27; D is perhaps TRBD1 (6 bases). The V end was cut by 8 bases, the J end by 10 bases, with 23 bases between. This CDR3 region has 14 residues. Germline loops: CDR1 MNHEY, CDR2 SMNVEV (reference sequence). The CDR3 loop reads CASGPLGGEGSAFF. CDR3 nucleotide sequence: TGTGCCAGCGGCCCCCTAGGGGGAGAGGGGTCAGCTTTCTTT.

This clone was recorded a few times. V is TRBV30 and J is TRBJ1-5, with 9 bases fitting TRBD1. CDR1 and CDR2 from the germline V gene are GTSNPN and SVGIG (reference sequence). The V and J ends lost 7 bases and 5 bases, in that order; junction bases with no gene match: 24. The CDR3 extends over 19 amino acids. In DNA, the CDR3 is TGTGCCTTCATCGTCCCGGGACAGGGAGGGTTTGTGGGCGATCAGCCCCAGCATTTT. The encoded protein is CAFIVPGQGGFVGDQPQHF.

This clone turned up a few times. V gene TRBV5-6 combines with J gene TRBJ1-2; 7 bases line up with TRBD1. CDR1 and CDR2 (germline): SGHDT, YYEEEE. This CDR3 contains 13 residues. V lost 2 bases to trimming and J lost 3 bases; unmatched junction nucleotides: 1. The CDR3 DNA is TGTGCCAGCAGCTTACAGGGGTACTATGGCTACACCTTC. This sequence encodes CASSLQGYYGYTF.

This rearrangement joins TRBV27 to TRBJ1-2; D may be TRBD1 (5 bases). Germline V gene data show CDR1 as MNHEY and CDR2 as SMNVEV (reference sequence). V was cut by 0 bases and J by 8 bases, with 16 bases left in between. CDR3 length: 15 amino acids. Written as DNA, the CDR3 is TGTGCCAGCAGTTTATCGGGGCAAGGGGTTCGAGGCTACACCTTC. Amino acid sequence: CASSLSGQGVRGYTF.

This chain joins TRBV11-2 and TRBJ2-7; D call uncertain. Deletions cut 5 bases from V and 1 base from J, with 3 bases between. CDR3 length: 11 amino acids. The germline gives CDR1 SGHAT, CDR2 FQNNGV. The CDR3 coding sequence is TGTGCCAGCAGCCAATCCTACGAGCAGTACTTC. Protein sequence: CASSQSYEQYF.

The chain employs TRBV9 and TRBJ1-5; no definite D call. The length of the CDR3 is 13 residues. Germline CDR1 and CDR2: SGDLS and YYNGEE. With 4 bases removed from V and 4 bases from J, the gap between germline ends came to 9 bases. For the CDR3, the DNA is TGTGCCAGCAGCAAGGCGGGGAATCAGCCCCAGCATTTT. Translated: CASSKAGNQPQHF.

This rearrangement joins TRBV11-2 to TRBJ2-3; D is undetermined. The CDR3 contains 13 residues. The germline CDR1 and CDR2 sequences are SGHAT and FQNNGV. V lost 8 bases and J 0 bases, leaving 9 bases between the germline ends. The CDR3 bases are TGTGCCAGCGGAGATAGGAGCACAGATACGCAGTATTTT. It translates to CASGDRSTDTQYF.

In DNA, the CDR3 is TGTGCCAGCAGCTTAGGTACGGGGTACTACAATGAGCAGTTCTTC. It is translated as CASSLGTGYYNEQFF. The V and J genes are TRBV7-2 and TRBJ2-1; maybe TRBD2 (5 bases). This CDR3 region has 15 residues. Trimming took 1 base from V and 3 from J, leaving 10 bases between them. Germline assignment: CDR1 SGHTA and CDR2 FQGNSA.

This chain joins TRBV6-5 and TRBJ1-2; D unresolved. This CDR3 comprises 13 residues. Germline CDR1 MNHEY, CDR2 SVGAGI. The V end lost 10 bases, the J end lost 8 bases, and 20 bases lay between the germline ends. The CDR3 DNA follows: TGTGCCACCCGTGAACAAGTCTTCCAGGGCTACACCTTC. It encodes CATREQVFQGYTF.

V gene TRBV9 combines with J gene TRBJ1-6; perhaps TRBD1 as D (5 bases). Deletions cut 3 bases from V and 8 bases from J, with 21 bases between. Germline loops: CDR1 SGDLS, CDR2 YYNGEE. The CDR3 contains 17 residues. The CDR3 sequence is CASSDQTLSAGDSPLHF. CDR3 DNA sequence: TGTGCCAGCAGCGACCAGACACTTTCAGCGGGGGATTCACCCCTCCACTTT.

The V gene is TRBV4-3, the J gene TRBJ2-3; 12 bases map to TRBD2. The CDR3 runs 15 residues. Per germline, CDR1 LGHNA and CDR2 YSLEER. Trimming cost V 4 bases and J 4 bases; bases outside gene matches: 3. CDR3 protein: CASSLRTSGADTQYF. CDR3 in DNA: TGCGCCAGCAGCCTCCGGACTAGCGGGGCAGATACGCAGTATTTT.

The CDR3 sequence: CASSPTIPFGAGLASYEQYF. CDR3 DNA sequence: TGTGCCAGCTCACCCACTATCCCCTTTGGAGCGGGACTAGCCAGCTACGAGCAGTACTTC. The chain has TRBV18 and TRBJ2-7; 9 bases are a match to TRBD2. Germline lookup yields CDR1 KGHSH and CDR2 LQKENI. V shed 3 bases, J shed 3 bases, and the junction held 21 bases outside the gene matches. The CDR3 consists of 20 residues.

This clone came up once. The CDR3 here is CASFGGVQETQYF. The CDR3 DNA is TGTGCCAGCTTCGGAGGTGTCCAAGAGACCCAGTACTTC. The V gene is TRBV18, the J gene TRBJ2-5, with D perhaps TRBD2 (5 bases). This CDR3 has 13 residues. Germline assignment: CDR1 KGHSH and CDR2 LQKENI. V was pared by 7 bases and J by 1 base, with 10 bases between.

The rearrangement uses TRBV4-1 and TRBJ2-1; TRBD1 is a possible D gene (5 bases). The CDR3 is made up of 14 amino acids. V was clipped by 0 bases and J by 10 bases, with 13 bases between them. Germline CDR1 is MGHRA and CDR2 is YSYEKL. The CDR3 is CASSQEGRVEEQFF. CDR3 in DNA: TGCGCCAGCAGCCAAGAGGGCAGGGTTGAAGAGCAGTTCTTC.

This clone was seen only once. The rearrangement links TRBV30 to TRBJ1-2, with D unresolved. The CDR3 has 11 residues. The V gene's germline CDR1 is GTSNPN and CDR2 SVGIG (reference sequence). Trimming stripped 7 bases from V and 7 bases from J, with 13 bases between. CDR3: CAYLRGAGYTF. CDR3 bases: TGTGCCTACCTCCGGGGTGCTGGCTACACCTTC.

The chain has TRBV20-1 and TRBJ2-1; no reliable D call. The V gene's germline CDR1 is DFQATT and CDR2 SNEGSKA (reference sequence). This CDR3 region has 11 residues. V lost 3 bases, J lost 9 bases, and 9 bases lay in between. The CDR3 bases are TGCAGTGCTAGGATGGAGCTTGAGCAGTTCTTC. The encoded protein is CSARMELEQFF.